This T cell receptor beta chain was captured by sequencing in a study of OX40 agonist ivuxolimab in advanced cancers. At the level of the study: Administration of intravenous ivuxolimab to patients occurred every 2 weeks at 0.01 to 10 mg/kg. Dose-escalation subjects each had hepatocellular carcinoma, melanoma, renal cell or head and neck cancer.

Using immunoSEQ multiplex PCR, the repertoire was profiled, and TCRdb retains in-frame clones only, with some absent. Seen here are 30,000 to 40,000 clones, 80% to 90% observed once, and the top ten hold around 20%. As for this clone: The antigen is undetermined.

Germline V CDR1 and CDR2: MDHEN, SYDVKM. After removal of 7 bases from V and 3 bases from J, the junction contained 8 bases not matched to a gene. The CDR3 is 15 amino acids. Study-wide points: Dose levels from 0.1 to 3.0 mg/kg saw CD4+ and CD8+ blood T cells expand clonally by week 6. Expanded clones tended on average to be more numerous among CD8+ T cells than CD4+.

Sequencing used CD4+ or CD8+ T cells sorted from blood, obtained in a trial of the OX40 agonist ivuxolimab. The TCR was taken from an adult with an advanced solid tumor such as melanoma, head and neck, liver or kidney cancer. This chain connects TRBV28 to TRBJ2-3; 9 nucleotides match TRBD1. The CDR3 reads CASTLLQGATDTQYF. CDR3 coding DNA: TGTGCCAGCACCTTATTACAGGGGGCAACAGATACGCAGTATTTT.